A selection of T cell receptor beta chains follows, all from one sample in a study of CD8+CD57+ T cells in acquired aplastic anemia. A single record per CDR3 protein comes from TCRdb applying MiXCR to the reads. The sample includes roughly 100,000 distinct CDR3 sequences, 55% to 70% of them seen just once. Sequenced input: sorted CD4+, CD8+, or CD8+CD57+ T cells (not recorded which) from PBMCs. The receptors were sampled from a human donor with aplastic anemia. The conserved cysteine and the conserved F or W are not part of the CDR3 here.

V	length	J	CDR3
TRBV29-1	12	TRBJ1-1	SVELGDRRPEAF
TRBV2	10	TRBJ1-2	ASSDGVYGYT
TRBV20-1	11	TRBJ1-1	SARGNRDTEAF
TRBV15	12	TRBJ1-2	ATSTLQGAAEVS
TRBV27	11	TRBJ1-1	ASSFGAGSVAF
TRBV20-1	15	TRBJ2-7	SALLAGGHTAGYEQY
TRBV20-1	16	TRBJ2-6	SAGGGDRLSSGANVLT
TRBV27	12	TRBJ2-7	ASSSPVVSYEQY
TRBV2	13	TRBJ2-6	ASSEQGAGANVLT
TRBV2	9	TRBJ2-7	ASSAVNEQY
TRBV19	12	TRBJ2-7	ASSSRRDGYEQY
TRBV5-5	13	TRBJ1-3	ASSRPGPRPNTIY
TRBV2	14	TRBJ2-2	ASSEVSGPARGELF
TRBV20-1	11	TRBJ2-7	SAPYQRGDEQY
TRBV20-1	9	TRBJ1-2	SADGQGGYT
TRBV10-3	13	TRBJ2-1	ASTLGGGRYNEQF
TRBV20-1	12	TRBJ1-1	SASPPSMNTEAF
TRBV10-3	14	TRBJ1-5	AISESGIGGGQPQH
TRBV6-1	11	TRBJ1-1	ASKREGVTEAF
TRBV5-1	12	TRBJ2-1	ASSPPDRVREQL
TRBV10-2	12	TRBJ1-1	ASRQGPMDTEAF
TRBV7-2	10	TRBJ2-7	ASSLARGDLD
TRBV10-3	12	TRBJ2-7	AISESIGSYEQY
TRBV29-1	13	TRBJ2-3	SVKGSSRDTDTQY
TRBV7-3	12	TRBJ2-5	ASSSGGRGETQY
TRBV7-9	10	TRBJ1-4	ASSWGNEKLF
TRBV9	13	TRBJ1-1	ASSASGQWNTEAF
TRBV30	10	TRBJ1-1	AGQIMNTEAF
TRBV7-6	12	TRBJ2-5	ASSVAGWKETQY
TRBV20-1	12	TRBJ1-2	SASVGGADYGYT
TRBV7-2	10	TRBJ2-7	ASRSLGYEQY
TRBV19	14	TRBJ2-3	ASSMRGTSSTDTQY
TRBV20-1	17	TRBJ2-3	SAADPPVSGTRGTDTQY
TRBV7-8	12	TRBJ1-2	ASSPTRGYYGYT
TRBV4-2	13	TRBJ2-7	ASSQEESGSYEQY
TRBV20-1	12	TRBJ2-1	SARDRTSENGQF
TRBV7-6	10	TRBJ2-7	ASSAALGEQY
TRBV20-1	13	TRBJ2-1	SARPRDSAYNEQF
TRBV20-1	12	TRBJ2-1	SAGQGLYYNEQF
TRBV7-3	11	TRBJ2-7	ASSLEAEYEQY
TRBV7-9	11	TRBJ2-7	ASSNTGNGEQY
TRBV9	13	TRBJ2-7	ASSVEGTTSYEQY
TRBV25-1	11	TRBJ2-2	ASSEGVGGELF
TRBV20-1	14	TRBJ2-3	SARGLAEGSTDTQY
TRBV9	14	TRBJ2-3	ASSSRTSGTADTQY
TRBV10-2	15	TRBJ2-3	ASSGSLRQSFSDTQY
TRBV19	13	TRBJ2-7	ASSMDSVGGYEQY
TRBV19	11	TRBJ2-5	ASSKNGKETQY